The clone carrying this TCR beta chain was seen a few times. Its antigen is as yet unknown. This record comes from a study of T cell responses to AZD1222 COVID-19 vaccine. Study observations and caveats: It should be noted that donors were predominantly white British and more often female, and clonal diversity was possibly underestimated. Rises in breadth and depth of Spike-specific TCRs came after two AZD1222 doses. Reportedly, nearly half of unique spike TCRs recognized epitopes outside B.1.351/B.1.1.7 mutations. Only a handful of people who got AZD1222 tested seropositive at baseline.

The table came from immunoSEQ multiplex PCR; TCRdb's copy has only in-frame clones and leaves some out. The data show roughly 140,000 clones, about 90% seen once. Germline V CDR1 and CDR2: SNHLY, FYNNEI. This CDR3 contains 14 residues. Trimming cost V 6 bases and J 2 bases, with 11 bases left between them. The sequence came from an adult who received the AZD1222 COVID-19 vaccine. This chain links TRBV2 with TRBJ2-1; D remains ambiguous. The material was peripheral blood, obtained 28 days after the second AZD1222 dose. Here the CDR3 reads CASSKMNTYNEQFF. CDR3 coding DNA: TGTGCCAGCAGCAAGATGAACACCTACAATGAGCAGTTCTTC. The whole variable domain, filled in from reference TRBV2 and TRBJ2-1, reads EPEVTQTPSHQVTQMGQEVILRCVPISNHLYFYWYRQILGQKVEFLVSFYNNEISEKSEIFDDQFSVERPDGSNFTLKIRSTKLEDSAMYFCASSKMNTYNEQFFGPGTRLTVL.